These 2 T cell receptor beta chains share one sample of origin, sequenced in a study of blood T cell repertoires in COVID-19. Sequencing was performed with immunoSEQ multiplex PCR; in TCRdb, only in-frame clones are kept and a portion is missing. The sample lists some 220,000 clones; around 81% were seen once. The material sequenced was peripheral blood. These receptors all come from a human donor in a cohort sampled during active COVID-19.

The table lists this clone with a few counts. V and J are TRBV28 and TRBJ1-2; no clear D. This CDR3 contains 14 residues. The V end lost 6 bases, the J end lost 8 bases, and 19 bases lay between the germline ends. The germline gives CDR1 MDHEN, CDR2 SYDVKM. DNA for the CDR3: TGTGCCAGCAGCTTAGGTGGCCATGGGGAGGGCTACACCTTC. Its protein is CASSLGGHGEGYTF.

The chain joins TRBV25-1 to TRBJ1-2; 11 bases are shared with TRBD1. The CDR3 spans 16 residues. The trim removed 5 bases at V and 7 bases at J, leaving 12 bases unmatched. Per germline, CDR1 MGHDK and CDR2 SYGVNS. The CDR3 is CASSPGQGARSSGYTF. The CDR3 DNA reads as TGTGCCAGCAGTCCTGGACAGGGGGCTAGGTCCTCTGGCTACACCTTC.